What follows are 22 T cell receptor beta chains derived from one specimen sequenced in a study of tumour-infiltrating T cells in Burkitt lymphoma. TCRdb keeps only in-frame clones here, not all; method: immunoSEQ multiplex PCR. The repertoire holds about 16,000 clones, with approximately 80% as singletons. The sequenced sample consisted of tumor tissue. These receptor sequences come from a human donor with diffuse large B-cell lymphoma.

V and J are TRBV21-1 and TRBJ2-1; the table calls TRBD2, which could not be checked here. TRBV21-1 counts as a pseudogene. The CDR3 is made up of 18 amino acids. CDR3 amino acids: CASSKSGLAGVQYNEQFF. CDR3 coding DNA: TGTGCCAGCAGCAAATCAGGACTAGCGGGAGTTCAATACAATGAGCAGTTCTTC.

This clone was recorded once. The chain uses TRBV5-6 and TRBJ2-2; 9 bases are a match to TRBD2. The germline CDR1 and CDR2 sequences are SGHDT and YYEEEE. The CDR3 extends over 15 amino acids. V lost 1 base and J lost 5; bases outside the gene matches: 3. CDR3 sequence (DNA): TGTGCCAGCAGCTTGAGCGGGGGGCTTACCGGGGAGCTGTTTTTT. Its translation is CASSLSGGLTGELFF.

V gene TRBV19 combines with J gene TRBJ2-7, with a tentative D call TRBD1 (6 bases). Germline CDR1 LNHDA, CDR2 SQIVND (reference sequence). The CDR3 is 13 residues long. The ends were cut back, 10 bases at V and 3 bases at J, with 16 bases in the middle. The CDR3 DNA reads as TGTGCCACCTCTCCGGGACACTTCTACGAGCAGTACTTC. Residues: CATSPGHFYEQYF. The whole variable domain, filled in from reference TRBV19 and TRBJ2-7, reads DGGITQSPKYLFRKEGQNVTLSCEQNLNHDAMYWYRQDPGQGLRLIYYSQIVNDFQKGDIAEGYSVSREKKESFPLTVTSAQKNPTAFYLCATSPGHFYEQYFGPGTRLTVT.

This chain uses TRBV25-1 with TRBJ1-4, with D uncertain. V lost 3 bases and J 3 bases, leaving 2 bases between the germline ends. The CDR3 spans 12 residues. The germline V gene encodes CDR1 MGHDK and CDR2 SYGVNS. This CDR3 reads CASSEPNEKLFF. In nucleotides, the CDR3 is TGTGCCAGCAGTGAGCCTAATGAAAAACTGTTTTTT.

The J gene is TRBJ2-2, the V gene TRBV7-6; D uncertain. The V end lost 3 bases, the J end lost 6 bases, and 5 bases lay between the germline ends. Germline V gene data show CDR1 as SGHVS and CDR2 as FNYEAQ. The CDR3 runs 12 residues. In DNA form, the CDR3 reads TGTGCCAGCAGCTTGCCCTCCGGGGAGCTGTTTTTT. As protein: CASSLPSGELFF. Combining the CDR3 with reference TRBV7-6 and TRBJ2-2 gives the whole variable domain GAGVSQSPRYKVTKRGQDVALRCDPISGHVSLYWYRQALGQGPEFLTYFNYEAQQDKSGLPNDRFSAERPEGSISTLTIQRTEQRDSAMYRCASSLPSGELFFGEGSRLTVL.

This chain joins TRBV7-2 and TRBJ1-1; D uncertain. Germline CDR1 and CDR2: SGHTA and FQGNSA. CDR3 length equals 15 residues. V was clipped by 0 bases and J by 3 bases, with 11 bases between them. This chain's CDR3 is CASSLALRVDTEAFF. For the CDR3, the DNA is TGTGCCAGCAGCTTAGCGCTGAGGGTAGACACTGAAGCTTTCTTT.

The rearrangement joins TRBV9 to TRBJ2-3; a weak D match, TRBD2 (5 bases). This CDR3 has 12 residues. V lost 4 bases to trimming and J lost 6 bases, with 9 bases between them. CDR1 and CDR2 from the germline V gene are SGDLS and YYNGEE. This CDR3 is CASSHTGDTQYF. Written as DNA, the CDR3 is TGTGCCAGCAGCCACACGGGGGATACGCAGTATTTT.

This clone was seen just once. The chain couples TRBV6-1 to TRBJ2-7; 7 bases are a match to TRBD1. With V trimmed by 6 bases and J by 2 bases, 1 base remained unmatched. Germline V gene data show CDR1 as MNHNS and CDR2 as SASEGT. The CDR3 is 12 amino acids. The CDR3: CASRDRPYEQYF. Here the CDR3 DNA reads TGTGCCAGCAGGGACAGGCCCTACGAGCAGTACTTC.

V is TRBV29-1 and J is TRBJ1-1; D gene unclear. The length of the CDR3 is 12 residues. V was trimmed by 4 bases and J by 2 bases, leaving 8 bases between them. Germline CDR1 reads SQVTM; CDR2 reads ANQGSEA. Here the CDR3 reads CSVVVTNTEAFF. CDR3 in DNA: TGCAGCGTTGTGGTAACAAACACTGAAGCTTTCTTT.

V usage is TRBV14 and J usage is TRBJ2-3; unclear D gene. Trimming shortened V by 0 bases and J by 1 base, and 8 bases separated the two germline ends. The CDR3 contains 15 residues. Germline-derived CDR1 and CDR2 are SGHDN and FVKESK. The CDR3 sequence is CASSQDLRGTDTQYF. The CDR3 nucleotides read TGTGCCAGCAGCCAAGATCTCCGGGGCACAGATACGCAGTATTTT.

A few counts support this clone. In nucleotides, the CDR3 is TGTGCCAGCAGCCAATTTAGCGGGGGGGCCTACGAGCAGTACTTC. Residues: CASSQFSGGAYEQYF. The chain recombines TRBV4-2 with TRBJ2-7, with 11 bases lining up with TRBD2. After removal of 2 bases from V and 2 bases from J, the junction contained 2 bases not matched to a gene. Germline assignment: CDR1 LGHNA and CDR2 YNFKEQ. The CDR3 is made up of 15 amino acids.

This rearrangement joins TRBV25-1 to TRBJ2-7; no reliable D call. CDR3 size: 15 residues. Germline V gene sequence: CDR1 MGHDK, CDR2 SYGVNS. V was trimmed by 1 base and J by 0 bases, leaving 10 bases between them. The CDR3 spells CASSEWSQSSYEQYF. CDR3 in DNA: TGTGCCAGCAGTGAATGGTCCCAGTCCTCCTACGAGCAGTACTTC.

The CDR3 region is CASSQVETSYNEQFF. Written as DNA, the CDR3 is TGTGCCAGCAGCCAAGTAGAGACCTCGTACAATGAGCAGTTCTTC. V and J are TRBV14 and TRBJ2-1; D unresolved. The CDR3 has 15 amino acids. Trimming cost V 1 base and J 4 bases, with 11 bases left between them. Germline CDR1 SGHDN, CDR2 FVKESK.

The chain carries TRBV9 and TRBJ2-3; D remains ambiguous. The CDR3 loop spans 14 amino acids. Germline V gives CDR1 SGDLS, CDR2 YYNGEE. Trimming removed 4 bases at V and 6 bases at J, with 15 bases between. The CDR3 loop is CASSPPTDSDTQYF. Written as DNA, the CDR3 is TGTGCCAGCAGCCCCCCGACCGATTCGGATACGCAGTATTTT.

This chain uses TRBV10-3 with TRBJ2-3; 9 nucleotides align to TRBD1. There are 16 residues in the CDR3. V was clipped by 3 bases and J by 6 bases; unmatched bases: 10. Per germline, CDR1 ENHRY and CDR2 SYGVKD. The CDR3 nucleotides read TGTGCCATCAGTGAAAACCTGGGACAGGGAGCGGATACGCAGTATTTT. Its translation: CAISENLGQGADTQYF.

The V call is TRBV10-3, the J call TRBJ2-3; possible D gene TRBD2, 6 bases. Per germline, CDR1 ENHRY and CDR2 SYGVKD. Trimming shortened V by 7 bases and J by 0 bases, and 17 bases separated the two germline ends. The CDR3 loop spans 16 amino acids. This CDR3 is CAINTGTLSSTDTQYF. In DNA, the CDR3 is TGTGCCATCAACACCGGGACTTTAAGTAGCACAGATACGCAGTATTTT.

This clone has more than one count but fewer than ten. This chain uses TRBV7-6 with TRBJ1-5; the match to TRBD1 covers 8 bases. V lost 5 bases and J lost 5; bases outside the gene matches: 5. Per germline, CDR1 SGHVS and CDR2 FNYEAQ. The CDR3 has 14 amino acids. The CDR3 DNA is TGTGCCAGCAGCCCGGACAGGGATGATCAGCCCCAGCATTTT. Its protein is CASSPDRDDQPQHF.

The chain links TRBV18 to TRBJ2-7, with D possibly TRBD1 on 5 matching bases. V lost 0 bases, J lost 0 bases, and 9 bases lay in between. CDR1 is KGHSH and CDR2 is LQKENI in the germline V gene. This CDR3 contains 15 residues. In DNA, the CDR3 is TGTGCCAGCTCACCACCTGGCCAGGGCTCCTACGAGCAGTACTTC. Translation: CASSPPGQGSYEQYF.

This chain connects TRBV13 to TRBJ2-1; D gene ambiguous. Trimming removed 5 bases from V and 3 bases from J, with 5 bases in between. Looked up from germline, CDR1 is PRHDT and CDR2 is FYEKMQ (reference sequence). This CDR3 region has 12 residues. The CDR3 region has the DNA TGTGCCAGCAGCCCCTACTACAATGAGCAGTTCTTC. Translation gives CASSPYYNEQFF.

The chain links TRBV29-1 to TRBJ2-1; D is possibly TRBD1 (5 bases). Trimming left V 3 bases short and J 6 bases short, with 12 bases between. Germline V gives CDR1 SQVTM, CDR2 ANQGSEA. This CDR3 is 13 amino acids long. The chain's CDR3 is CSVEGLVGNEQFF. CDR3 DNA sequence: TGCAGCGTTGAGGGGCTAGTCGGCAATGAGCAGTTCTTC.

V is TRBV7-2 and J is TRBJ1-4, with TRBD1 as a possible D gene (5 bases). This CDR3 comprises 15 residues. V lost 0 bases to trimming and J lost 7 bases, with 12 bases between them. Germline V gene data show CDR1 as SGHTA and CDR2 as FQGNSA. The CDR3 loop is CASSLAVGRGEKLFF. The CDR3 nucleotides read TGTGCCAGCAGCTTAGCGGTGGGGAGGGGTGAAAAACTGTTTTTT.

The chain employs TRBV6-5 and TRBJ1-4; D ambiguous. CDR1 and CDR2 from the germline V gene are MNHEY and SVGAGI. CDR3 length: 13 residues. Trimming left V 2 bases short and J 8 bases short, with 9 bases between. The CDR3 is CASSYEGDEKLFF. The CDR3 DNA reads TGTGCCAGCAGTTACGAAGGAGACGAAAAACTGTTTTTT.